One sample yielded the 27 T cell receptor beta chains listed below, sequenced in a study of Graves' ophthalmopathy and Graves' hyperthyroidism. Investigators amplified TCR beta CDR3 regions from RNA transcripts. Investigators did first-round RT-PCR with HTBI primers, then second-round multiplex PCR. TCRdb independently ran MiXCR on the multiplex PCR reads; one entry per CDR3 protein. The sample includes 200,000 to 300,000 distinct CDR3 sequences, around 42% of them seen just once. The sample consisted of peripheral blood. These receptors were obtained from an adult man with Graves' ophthalmopathy.

The chain carries TRBV9 and TRBJ2-5, with D possibly matching TRBD2 (6 bases). There are 15 residues in the CDR3. V was pared by 4 bases and J by 1 base, with 14 bases between. Germline CDR1 is SGDLS and CDR2 is YYNGEE. CDR3 in DNA: TGTGCCAGCAGCTCGGGACTCGGGCCCCAAGAGACCCAGTACTTC. It yields the protein CASSSGLGPQETQYF.

This sequence joins TRBV20-1 and TRBJ1-1, with no clear D. Trimming pared 0 bases from V and 1 base from J, leaving 9 bases between. The length of the CDR3 is 14 residues. From germline, CDR1 is DFQATT and CDR2 SNEGSKA (reference sequence). This CDR3 is CSARDGSANTEAFF. CDR3 DNA sequence: TGCAGTGCTAGAGATGGTTCAGCGAACACTGAAGCTTTCTTT.

Only one count was recorded for this clonotype. At one boundary the junction diverges from the germline segment, which might be a read error. This chain links TRBV7-2 with TRBJ2-5; no clear D gene. TRBJ2-7 matches the DNA end more closely, so the J call is doubtful. The CDR3 length is 15 residues. Germline CDR1 reads SGHTA; CDR2 reads FQGNSA. Here the CDR3 reads CAGSLGSSAVYEQYF. The DNA for the CDR3 is TGTGCCGGCAGCTTAGGGTCTAGTGCGGTGTACGAGCAGTACTTC.

The CDR3 nucleotides read TGTGCCAGCAGCTTCCAGGGGACTCGAAGGACTGAAGCTTTCTTT. It codes for CASSFQGTRRTEAFF. The J gene is TRBJ1-1, the V gene TRBV7-2, with D perhaps TRBD1 (6 bases). CDR3 length equals 15 residues. CDR1 and CDR2 (germline): SGHTA, FQGNSA. The V end was cut by 3 bases, the J end by 5 bases, with 16 bases between.

This clonotype has only a few counts. A junction boundary mismatches the germline segment, possibly from a read error. J is TRBJ2-5 and V is TRBV7-7, with 9 bases fitting TRBD1. This CDR3 contains 15 residues. Germline CDR1 reads SSHAT; CDR2 reads FNYEAQ (reference sequence). CDR3 protein: CASSLTGGAGETQYF. The CDR3 nucleotides are TGTGCTAGCAGCCTTACAGGGGGCGCGGGAGAGACCCAGTACTTC.

This clonotype was counted a few times. This chain links TRBV7-2 with TRBJ1-2; tentative D call: TRBD1 (6 bases). The CDR3 loop spans 14 amino acids. Germline loops: CDR1 SGHTA, CDR2 FQGNSA. V lost 3 bases and J lost 4, with 12 bases in between. The CDR3 nucleotides read TGTGCCAGCAGCTTTGGGGGGCGCGTCTATGGCTACACCTTC. This encodes CASSFGGRVYGYTF.

The chain couples TRBV29-1 to TRBJ2-2, with D possibly TRBD1 on 5 matching bases. Germline CDR1 and CDR2: SQVTM and ANQGSEA. Trimming cost V 3 bases and J 1 base, with 9 bases left between them. This CDR3 contains 14 residues. CDR3 in DNA: TGCAGCGTTGATTGGGGCAGGAACACCGGGGAGCTGTTTTTT. Residues: CSVDWGRNTGELFF.

The chain couples TRBV19 to TRBJ2-6; D is uncertain. V dropped 3 bases and J dropped 4 bases, with 7 bases sitting between them. The germline V gene has CDR1 LNHDA and CDR2 SQIVND (reference sequence). CDR3 length: 14 residues. The chain's CDR3 is CASSIESGANVLTF. The CDR3 DNA sequence: TGTGCCAGTAGTATCGAATCCGGGGCCAACGTCCTGACTTTC.

This clonotype appeared a few times. V usage is TRBV11-3 and J usage is TRBJ1-2; D may be TRBD1 (6 bases). With 1 base removed from V and 8 bases from J, the gap between germline ends came to 14 bases. CDR3 size: 14 residues. CDR1 and CDR2 (germline): SGHNT, YENEEA. The CDR3 protein is CASSLGRGARGYTF. The CDR3 coding sequence is TGTGCCAGCAGCTTAGGTCGGGGGGCGCGAGGCTACACCTTC.

The CDR3 nucleotides are TGTGCCAGGTTGTCCGAGCAGTACTTC. Its protein product is CARLSEQYF. The chain recombines TRBV6-2 or TRBV6-3 with TRBJ2-7; D ambiguous. CDR3 length: 9 residues. Per germline, CDR1 MNHEY and CDR2 SVGEGT. Trimming removed 9 bases at V and 6 bases at J, with 6 bases between.

The V and J genes are TRBV10-3 and TRBJ1-2, with D possibly matching TRBD1 (6 bases). V was shortened by 9 bases and J by 7 bases, with 12 bases between the two germline ends. In germline, CDR1 is ENHRY, CDR2 SYGVKD. This CDR3 is 11 amino acids long. Here the CDR3 DNA reads TGTGCCATACAGGGTGGCGGTGGCTACACCTTC. Translated, it gives CAIQGGGGYTF.

The chain links TRBV5-6 to TRBJ2-5; perhaps D is TRBD1 or TRBD2 (6 bases each). Germline V gene data show CDR1 as SGHDT and CDR2 as YYEEEE. The CDR3 is made up of 13 amino acids. The germline V and J ends were trimmed by 3 bases and 5 bases, with 11 bases remaining between them. The CDR3 coding sequence is TGTGCCAGCAGCTGGGGGGCTGAGGAGACCCAGTACTTC. Translating gives CASSWGAEETQYF.

Worth noting for this clonotype: A much bigger clone sits one base away, suggesting this may be a read error. V usage is TRBV10-3 and J usage is TRBJ1-2; 7 bases line up with TRBD1. The CDR3 is made up of 14 amino acids. From germline, CDR1 is ENHRY and CDR2 SYGVKD. The ends lost 6 bases at V and 3 bases at J; junction bases unmatched: 7. The CDR3 region is CAIRRQGLDYGYTF. The CDR3 DNA sequence: TGTGCCATCAGGCGACAGGGCCTGGACTATGGCTACACCTTC.

This clonotype has more than one count but fewer than ten. This chain joins TRBV19 and TRBJ1-4, with D tentatively TRBD1 (5 bases). V was shortened by 9 bases and J by 1 base, with 12 bases between the two germline ends. This CDR3 comprises 14 residues. Germline CDR1 and CDR2: LNHDA and SQIVND (reference sequence). DNA of the CDR3: TGTGCCAGCAACTCAGGGATAACTAATGAAAAACTGTTTTTT. Its protein product is CASNSGITNEKLFF. The full variable domain, with the rest looked up from reference TRBV19 and TRBJ1-4, is DGGITQSPKYLFRKEGQNVTLSCEQNLNHDAMYWYRQDPGQGLRLIYYSQIVNDFQKGDIAEGYSVSREKKESFPLTVTSAQKNPTAFYLCASNSGITNEKLFFGSGTQLSVL.

This clonotype came up a few times. The gene calls are TRBV7-3 and TRBJ2-7; 8 bases match TRBD2. Per the germline V gene, CDR1 is SGHTA and CDR2 is FQGTGA. Trimming removed 5 bases from V and 4 bases from J; junction bases left unmatched: 7. This CDR3 contains 14 residues. Here the CDR3 DNA reads TGTGCCAGCAGCCCGGGAGCGGGAGTGTACGAGCAGTACTTC. It codes for CASSPGAGVYEQYF.

This clonotype was found a few times. This chain joins TRBV7-2 and TRBJ2-7, with a tentative D call TRBD1 (5 bases). The CDR3 has 14 residues. Trimming removed 1 base at V and 6 bases at J, with 13 bases between. Per the germline V gene, CDR1 is SGHTA and CDR2 is FQGNSA. The CDR3 is CASSLGQGSAEQYF. CDR3 coding DNA: TGTGCCAGCAGCTTAGGGCAGGGTTCGGCCGAGCAGTACTTC.

The chain joins TRBV7-9 to TRBJ1-5, with no clear D. CDR1 and CDR2 (germline): SEHNR, FQNEAQ (reference sequence). V was pared by 6 bases and J by 6 bases, with 24 bases between. This CDR3 region has 17 residues. The CDR3: CASSYGRRTGLCQPQHF. The CDR3, as DNA: TGTGCCAGCAGTTACGGCAGAAGGACCGGGTTGTGTCAGCCCCAGCATTTT.

This clonotype was seen at least ten times. V is TRBV12-3 or TRBV12-4 and J is TRBJ1-5; 9 bases fit TRBD1. The CDR3 sequence is 14 residues long. Losses at the gene ends were 6 bases for V and 4 bases for J; bases not matched to a gene: 4. The CDR3 DNA sequence: TGTGCCAGCAGCCTGGGACAGGGAAATCAGCCCCAGCATTTT. This encodes CASSLGQGNQPQHF.

The chain joins TRBV12-3 or TRBV12-4 to TRBJ1-5; 8 positions match TRBD1. V shed 2 bases, J shed 5 bases, and the junction held 8 bases outside the gene matches. The CDR3 is 16 amino acids. In nucleotides, the CDR3 is TGTGCCAGCAGTTTAAGGGGGCAGGGGGCGGATCAGCCCCAGCATTTT. Protein sequence: CASSLRGQGADQPQHF.

This clonotype has only a few counts. The CDR3: CSVSRAVQETQYF. Here the CDR3 DNA reads TGCAGCGTGTCGCGGGCAGTCCAAGAGACCCAGTACTTC. The genes are TRBV29-1 and TRBJ2-5; the D gene is possibly TRBD2 (5 bases). Germline V gives CDR1 SQVTM, CDR2 ANQGSEA. This CDR3 is 13 amino acids long. V shed 6 bases and J shed 1 base, with 12 bases lying between them.

Ten or more counts support this clonotype. This chain links TRBV7-2 with TRBJ1-6; D possibly corresponds to TRBD1 (5 bases). Trimming left V 2 bases short and J 10 bases short, with 18 bases between. This CDR3 spans 16 amino acids. Germline V gives CDR1 SGHTA, CDR2 FQGNSA. The CDR3 nucleotides are TGTGCCAGCAGCTTAAACGGATTGGGGTCAGGGTCACCCCTCCACTTT. It codes for CASSLNGLGSGSPLHF.

This clonotype was counted a few times. The CDR3 coding sequence is TGTGCCAGCAGTCTAGACAGCGCGAAGGCCCAGTACTTC. It is translated as CASSLDSAKAQYF. The V gene is TRBV7-9, the J gene TRBJ2-5, with TRBD1 as a possible D gene (5 bases). Per the germline V gene, CDR1 is SEHNR and CDR2 is FQNEAQ (reference sequence). Trimming removed 6 bases at V and 9 bases at J, with 17 bases between. CDR3 length: 13 amino acids.

The V gene is TRBV12-5, the J gene TRBJ1-4; 9 nucleotides match TRBD1. V trimming: 1 base; J trimming: 5 bases; junction bases outside the gene matches: 2. Looked up from germline, CDR1 is LGHNT and CDR2 is FRNRAP. This CDR3 has 15 amino acids. CDR3 DNA sequence: TGTGCTAGTGGTTTGGGGGGGACAGGGAATGAAAAACTGTTTTTT. It codes for CASGLGGTGNEKLFF.

The genes are TRBV5-1 and TRBJ1-2; 8 positions agree with TRBD1. Germline V gives CDR1 SGHRS, CDR2 YFSETQ. CDR3 length: 14 residues. V lost 0 bases to trimming and J lost 5 bases; unmatched junction nucleotides: 3. CDR3 DNA: TGCGCCAGCAGCTTGGCGACAGGGGCTTATGGCTACACCTTC. Its protein is CASSLATGAYGYTF. The variable domain in full, completed from reference TRBV5-1 and TRBJ1-2, reads KAGVTQTPRYLIKTRGQQVTLSCSPISGHRSVSWYQQTPGQGLQFLFEYFSETQRNKGNFPGRFSGRQFSNSRSEMNVSTLELGDSALYLCASSLATGAYGYTFGSGTRLTVV.

This clonotype was detected only a few times. The chain links TRBV4-1 to TRBJ1-2; TRBD1 matches 8 bases. The CDR3 spans 18 residues. V lost 4 bases to trimming and J lost 0 bases; unmatched junction nucleotides: 13. CDR1 is MGHRA and CDR2 is YSYEKL in the germline V gene. DNA of the CDR3: TGCGCCAGCAGCCTTAACACAGGGACAGGTGGGGCTAACTATGGCTACACCTTC. Residues: CASSLNTGTGGANYGYTF.

This clonotype has a handful of counts. The chain couples TRBV2 to TRBJ1-2; TRBD1 is a possible D gene (5 bases). Germline CDR1 and CDR2: SNHLY and FYNNEI. CDR3 length: 17 amino acids. V was pared by 0 bases and J by 0 bases, with 14 bases between. This CDR3 reads CASSEAGRLKTNYGYTF. The DNA of the CDR3 is TGTGCCAGCAGTGAAGCGGGACGGCTTAAAACTAACTATGGCTACACCTTC.

This clonotype has just a few counts. V usage is TRBV9 and J usage is TRBJ1-1, with D perhaps TRBD1 (5 bases). CDR3 length equals 16 residues. Trimming removed 4 bases from V and 0 bases from J, with 16 bases in between. In germline, CDR1 is SGDLS, CDR2 YYNGEE. DNA for the CDR3: TGTGCCAGCAGCCCTCGTGGGGGAGGGGTGAACACTGAAGCTTTCTTT. It yields the protein CASSPRGGGVNTEAFF.